This passage covers 22 T cell receptor beta chains from one sample sequenced in a study of cytomegalovirus exposure and HLA in healthy donors. A multiplex PCR was run with 60 Vbeta primers and 13 Jbeta primers. Sequenced by immunoSEQ multiplex PCR; TCRdb stores in-frame clones only, minus some. This repertoire includes about 200,000 clones. The sample consisted of PBMCs. These receptor sequences come from a girl aged 2-10 years in good health and CMV-seropositive.

The chain joins TRBV4-2 to TRBJ1-5; 8 nucleotides align to TRBD1. Germline V gene lookup returns CDR1 LGHNA and CDR2 YNFKEQ. The junction had 6 bases not matched to a gene; V was cut back by 1 base and J by 4 bases. CDR3 size: 16 residues. Here the CDR3 reads CASSQGPGQGNQPQHF. CDR3 coding DNA: TGTGCCAGCAGCCAAGGTCCCGGACAGGGAAATCAGCCCCAGCATTTT.

V is TRBV7-9 and J is TRBJ1-3; TRBD1 is a possible D gene (5 bases). Trimming removed 7 bases at V and 4 bases at J, with 17 bases between. Germline CDR1 reads SEHNR; CDR2 reads FQNEAQ (reference sequence). CDR3 length equals 15 residues. CDR3 protein: CASTLFAGGGNTIYF. As DNA, the CDR3 is TGTGCCAGCACGTTATTCGCGGGGGGAGGAAACACCATATATTTT.

This sequence joins TRBV5-5 and TRBJ1-2; the D gene is possibly TRBD1 (5 bases). The CDR3 length is 13 residues. Germline V gene data show CDR1 as SGHKS and CDR2 as YYEKEE (reference sequence). V was shortened by 2 bases and J by 6 bases, with 11 bases between the two germline ends. The CDR3, as DNA: TGTGCCAGCAGCTTTCAGGGCCAAGATGGCTACACCTTC. Amino acids: CASSFQGQDGYTF.

The CDR3 DNA sequence: TGCGCCAGCAGTGAACAGGCCGGAGTCATGACAGATACGCAGTATTTT. Protein product: CASSEQAGVMTDTQYF. V gene TRBV10-1 combines with J gene TRBJ2-3; TRBD1 might be the D (5 bases). The V end lost 3 bases, the J end lost 3 bases, and 16 bases lay between the germline ends. This CDR3 comprises 16 residues. The germline CDR1 and CDR2 sequences are WNHNN and SYGVQD (reference sequence).

CDR3 amino acids: CASSSGTGLSEQFF. CDR3 coding DNA: TGTGCCAGCAGCTCGGGGACAGGACTCAGTGAGCAGTTCTTC. The chain recombines TRBV7-3 with TRBJ2-1; 8 positions agree with TRBD1. Germline CDR1 SGHTA, CDR2 FQGTGA. This CDR3 region has 14 residues. The V segment lost 4 bases and the J segment 9 bases; nucleotides outside the gene matches: 8.

The rearrangement uses TRBV27 and TRBJ2-7; 8 bases are a match to TRBD2. This CDR3 region has 16 residues. Losses at the gene ends were 6 bases for V and 2 bases for J; bases not matched to a gene: 12. CDR1 is MNHEY, CDR2 SMNVEV, per germline (reference sequence). CDR3 protein: CASRVSGLGVTYEQYF. CDR3 nucleotides: TGTGCCAGCAGAGTCTCGGGACTAGGAGTAACCTACGAGCAGTACTTC.

V and J are TRBV7-6 and TRBJ1-3; no firm D call. The CDR3 contains 13 residues. Germline-derived CDR1 and CDR2 are SGHVS and FNYEAQ. The V gene lost 5 bases and the J gene lost 2 bases, with 7 bases spanning the gap. Here the CDR3 DNA reads TGTGCCAGCAGCCGAGAGCCTGGAAACACCATATATTTT. Its translation is CASSREPGNTIYF.

The chain joins TRBV23-1 to TRBJ2-3; 7 bases are shared with TRBD2. TRBV23-1 is placed among ORFs of uncertain function. This CDR3 has 14 amino acids. With 0 bases clipped from V and 6 bases from J, the junction kept 3 bases outside the gene matches. This chain's CDR3 is CASSQSGGTDTQYF. The CDR3 DNA sequence: TGCGCCAGCAGTCAATCGGGAGGGACTGATACGCAGTATTTT.

The chain employs TRBV19 and TRBJ2-7, with 12 bases that match TRBD2. The V and J ends lost 4 bases and 5 bases, in that order; junction bases with no gene match: 21. Germline CDR1 and CDR2: LNHDA and SQIVND (reference sequence). The CDR3 loop spans 20 amino acids. CDR3 in amino acids: CASSTSRRTSGTLRLHEQYF. In nucleotides, the CDR3 is TGTGCCAGTAGTACTAGCCGGCGGACTAGCGGGACCCTTCGGCTCCACGAGCAGTACTTC.

This rearrangement joins TRBV7-2 to TRBJ2-7, with D perhaps TRBD2 (6 bases). Germline-derived CDR1 and CDR2 are SGHTA and FQGNSA. This CDR3 comprises 16 residues. V shed 3 bases and J shed 5 bases, with 20 bases lying between them. The CDR3 coding sequence is TGTGCCAGCAGCTTCGGCGGGACCACCCCGGGCCACGAGCAGTACTTC. It yields the protein CASSFGGTTPGHEQYF.

The gene calls are TRBV10-3 and TRBJ2-1; TRBD1 might be the D (6 bases). CDR1 ENHRY and CDR2 SYGVKD come from the germline V gene. The CDR3 runs 13 residues. Trimming shortened V by 7 bases and J by 5 bases, and 12 bases separated the two germline ends. As DNA, the CDR3 is TGTGCCATCACTGGGGGCCCCAACAATGAGCAGTTCTTC. This codes for CAITGGPNNEQFF.

The chain couples TRBV27 to TRBJ1-4; D remains ambiguous. V was shortened by 0 bases and J by 0 bases, with 11 bases between the two germline ends. The CDR3 extends over 17 amino acids. Per germline, CDR1 MNHEY and CDR2 SMNVEV (reference sequence). In DNA, the CDR3 is TGTGCCAGCAGTTTATCGATTCTCGGGGCAACTAATGAAAAACTGTTTTTT. Residues: CASSLSILGATNEKLFF.

On this clone: A junction boundary mismatches the germline segment, possibly from a read error. The CDR3 protein is CASSTGQYTDTRYF. The CDR3 DNA reads TGTGCCAGTAGTACGGGACAGTACACAGATACGCGGTATTTT. The rearrangement links TRBV19 to TRBJ2-3, with 7 nucleotides matching TRBD1. CDR1 LNHDA and CDR2 SQIVND come from the germline V gene (reference sequence). The CDR3 is 14 residues long. Using reference TRBV19 and TRBJ2-3 for the parts outside the CDR3, the full variable domain is DGGITQSPKYLFRKEGQNVTLSCEQNLNHDAMYWYRQDPGQGLRLIYYSQIVNDFQKGDIAEGYSVSREKKESFPLTVTSAQKNPTAFYLCASSTGQYTDTRYFGPGTRLTVL.

This chain connects TRBV10-1 to TRBJ2-1; 13 bases line up with TRBD2. Trimming removed 0 bases from V and 3 bases from J; junction bases left unmatched: 5. Germline CDR1 reads WNHNN; CDR2 reads SYGVQD (reference sequence). The CDR3 is 18 amino acids. DNA for the CDR3: TGCGCCAGCAGTGAGTCTCGGACTAGCGGGAGAGACTACAATGAGCAGTTCTTC. Its translation is CASSESRTSGRDYNEQFF.

The chain is built from TRBV4-1 and TRBJ1-1; no reliable D call. CDR1 MGHRA and CDR2 YSYEKL come from the germline V gene. Deletions cut 2 bases from V and 5 bases from J, with 9 bases between. The CDR3 covers 13 residues. The CDR3: CASSQKARTEAFF. The CDR3 bases are TGCGCCAGCAGCCAAAAAGCCCGGACTGAAGCTTTCTTT.

This rearrangement joins TRBV27 to TRBJ2-7; no reliable D call. Trimming cost V 5 bases and J 2 bases, with 13 bases left between them. CDR1 is MNHEY, CDR2 SMNVEV, per germline (reference sequence). The CDR3 spans 14 residues. CDR3 amino acids: CASSKRLSTYEQYF. In nucleotides, the CDR3 is TGTGCCAGCAGTAAGAGACTGTCGACCTACGAGCAGTACTTC.

The chain is built from TRBV29-1 and TRBJ2-3; 7 bases match TRBD2. The V gene end was trimmed by 4 bases and the J gene end by 1 base; junction bases not matched to a gene: 8. The CDR3 consists of 15 residues. CDR1 and CDR2 from the germline V gene are SQVTM and ANQGSEA. This chain's CDR3 is CSVAQRAGGTDTQYF. DNA for the CDR3: TGCAGCGTTGCCCAGCGGGCGGGGGGCACAGATACGCAGTATTTT.

The rearrangement links TRBV9 to TRBJ2-3, with TRBD2 identical over 7 bases. The CDR3 has 14 amino acids. Losses at the gene ends were 4 bases for V and 3 bases for J; bases not matched to a gene: 5. Germline V gives CDR1 SGDLS, CDR2 YYNGEE. In DNA, the CDR3 is TGTGCCAGCAGCCCTGAACTAGCGACAGATACGCAGTATTTT. It encodes CASSPELATDTQYF.

The chain links TRBV4-1 to TRBJ2-7, with 8 nucleotides matching TRBD2. J gave up 4 bases and V 4 bases, and 9 bases lay outside the gene matches. Germline V gene sequence: CDR1 MGHRA, CDR2 YSYEKL. This CDR3 has 15 amino acids. In DNA form, the CDR3 reads TGCGCCAGCAGCCCAGGGGATAGCGGGGTATACGAGCAGTACTTC. Residues: CASSPGDSGVYEQYF.

The chain has TRBV18 and TRBJ1-3, with 8 bases identical to TRBD1. The CDR3 is made up of 15 amino acids. Germline V gene lookup returns CDR1 KGHSH and CDR2 LQKENI. Trimming removed 3 bases from V and 8 bases from J; junction bases left unmatched: 9. In DNA, the CDR3 is TGTGCCAGCTCACCCCAGCGGACAGGGTTGGACACCATATATTTT. It translates to CASSPQRTGLDTIYF.

The chain couples TRBV5-6 to TRBJ1-2; the match to TRBD1 covers 8 bases. The CDR3 is 15 amino acids. The V gene's germline CDR1 is SGHDT and CDR2 YYEEEE. J gave up 5 bases and V 0 bases, and 6 bases lay outside the gene matches. CDR3: CASSLDQGARYGYTF. CDR3 sequence (DNA): TGTGCCAGCAGCTTGGATCAGGGGGCCAGGTATGGCTACACCTTC.

The V call is TRBV30, the J call TRBJ1-6; D is perhaps TRBD1 (6 bases). This CDR3 comprises 13 residues. Deletions cut 6 bases from V and 7 bases from J, with 13 bases between. Germline V lookup: CDR1 GTSNPN, CDR2 SVGIG (reference sequence). CDR3 residues: CACGQQGNSPLHF. The CDR3 bases are TGTGCCTGCGGTCAACAGGGAAATTCACCCCTCCACTTT. The variable domain in full, completed from reference TRBV30 and TRBJ1-6, reads SQTIHQWPATLVQPVGSPLSLECTVEGTSNPNLYWYRQAAGRGLQLLFYSVGIGQISSEVPQNLSASRPQDRQFILSSKKLLLSDSGFYLCACGQQGNSPLHFGNGTRLTVT.